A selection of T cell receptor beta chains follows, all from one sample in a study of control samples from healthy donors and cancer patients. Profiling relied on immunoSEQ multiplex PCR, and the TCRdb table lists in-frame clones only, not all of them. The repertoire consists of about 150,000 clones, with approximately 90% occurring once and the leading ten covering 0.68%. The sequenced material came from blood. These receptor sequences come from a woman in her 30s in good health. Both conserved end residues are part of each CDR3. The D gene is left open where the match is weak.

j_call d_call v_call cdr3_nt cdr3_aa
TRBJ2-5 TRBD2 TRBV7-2 TGTGCCAGCAGCACTCTAGCGGGAGTGGCGGAGACCCAGTACTTC CASSTLAGVAETQYF
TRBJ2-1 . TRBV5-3 TGTGCCAGAAGCTTGGTAAGGGAGCAGGTTTATTACAATGAGCAGTTCTTC CARSLVREQVYYNEQFF
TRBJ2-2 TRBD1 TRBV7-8 TGTGCCAGCAATTCCGGGACAGGGGGCCGCACCGGGGAGCTGTTTTTT CASNSGTGGRTGELFF
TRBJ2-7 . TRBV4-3 TGCGCCAGCAGCCAAGGCGTTTCCCACAGGGCTAACTACGAGCAGTACTTC CASSQGVSHRANYEQYF
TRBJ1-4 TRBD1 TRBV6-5 TGTGCCAGCAGTCCGGACAGGATCAGTGAAAAACTGTTTTTT CASSPDRISEKLFF
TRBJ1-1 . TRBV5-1 TGCGCCAGCAGCCGAGCGGGTAGCATGAACACTGAAGCTTTCTTT CASSRAGSMNTEAFF
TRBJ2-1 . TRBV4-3 TGCGCCAGCAGCCAAGAGCGAACCGATGAGCAGTTCTTC CASSQERTDEQFF
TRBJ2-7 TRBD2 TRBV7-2 TGTGCCAGCAGCCCCGGGCGGACTAGCGGCTACGAGCAGTACTTC CASSPGRTSGYEQYF
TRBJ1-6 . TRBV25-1 TGTGCCAGCAGCCCCCCACCGGGTTATTCACCCCTCCACTTT CASSPPPGYSPLHF
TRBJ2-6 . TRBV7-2 TGTGCCAGCAGCCCCGCGGGCGGGGCCAACGTCCTGACTTTC CASSPAGGANVLTF
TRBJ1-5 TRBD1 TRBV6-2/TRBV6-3 TGTGCCAGCAGTCCCGGGACAGGGTTTTATAGCAATCAGCCCCAGCATTTT CASSPGTGFYSNQPQHF
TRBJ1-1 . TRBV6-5 TGTGCCATCCAAAGAACCGGTTACACTGAAGCTTTCTTT CAIQRTGYTEAFF
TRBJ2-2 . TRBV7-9 TGTGCCAGCGGGGAGCGCCTGAACACCGGGGAGCTGTTTTTT CASGERLNTGELFF
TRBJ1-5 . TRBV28 TGTGCCAGCAGTGGGACCAATCAGCCCCAGCATTTT CASSGTNQPQHF
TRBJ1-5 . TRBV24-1 TGTGCCACCAGTGATCAACAGGGAGGCAATCAGCCCCAGCATTTT CATSDQQGGNQPQHF
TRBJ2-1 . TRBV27 TGTGCCAGCAGGGTGCAAGGACACAATGAGCAGTTCTTC CASRVQGHNEQFF